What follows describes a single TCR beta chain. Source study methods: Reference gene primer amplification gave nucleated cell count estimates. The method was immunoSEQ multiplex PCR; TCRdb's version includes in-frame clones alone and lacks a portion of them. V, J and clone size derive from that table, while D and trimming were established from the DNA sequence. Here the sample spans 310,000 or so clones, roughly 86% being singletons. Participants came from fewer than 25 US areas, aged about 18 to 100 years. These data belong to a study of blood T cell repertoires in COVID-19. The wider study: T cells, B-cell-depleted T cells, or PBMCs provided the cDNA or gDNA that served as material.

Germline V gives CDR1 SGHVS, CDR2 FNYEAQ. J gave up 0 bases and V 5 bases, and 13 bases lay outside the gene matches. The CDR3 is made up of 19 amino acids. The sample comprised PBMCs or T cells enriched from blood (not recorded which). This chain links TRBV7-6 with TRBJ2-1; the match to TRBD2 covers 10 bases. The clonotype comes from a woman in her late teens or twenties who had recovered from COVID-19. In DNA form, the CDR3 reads TGTGCCAGCAGCAGGGAGCGGGGGGGAGATTACAGCTCCTACAATGAGCAGTTCTTC. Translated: CASSRERGGDYSSYNEQFF.